A single sample gave rise to the 10 T cell receptor beta chains below, sequenced in a study of monozygotic twins with inflammatory bowel disease. TCRdb reprocessed the 5' RACE reads; each CDR3 protein has one entry and no DNA is given. Its listing shows around 150,000 distinct CDR3 sequences. Sample: blood. All receptors come from a human donor with ulcerative colitis or Crohn's disease, or a healthy co-twin of an affected twin (not recorded which).

The chain carries TRBV5-6 and TRBJ2-1; as DNA is missing, the TRBD2 call by TCRdb cannot be tested. CDR3 length: 17 amino acids. Per germline, CDR1 SGHDT and CDR2 YYEEEE. CDR3 sequence: CASSLPGLAGQNNEQFF. Drawing the rest from reference TRBV5-6 and TRBJ2-1, the complete variable domain is DAGVTQSPTHLIKTRGQQVTLRCSPKSGHDTVSWYQQALGQGPQFIFQYYEEEERQRGNFPDRFSGHQFPNYSSELNVNALLLGDSALYLCASSLPGLAGQNNEQFFGPGTRLTVL.

The V call is TRBV21-1, the J call TRBJ2-5; TCRdb lists TRBD1, though no DNA is available to test this call. TRBV21-1 is a recognized pseudogene. CDR3 length: 13 amino acids. This CDR3 is CASIRRGRETQYF.

The rearrangement links TRBV9 to TRBJ1-4. This CDR3 has 14 amino acids. Germline V lookup: CDR1 SGDLS, CDR2 YYNGEE. This chain's CDR3 is CASSVGMENEKLFF.

The chain links TRBV6-2 or TRBV6-3 to TRBJ1-1. The CDR3 is 15 amino acids. Germline V lookup: CDR1 MNHEY, CDR2 SVGEGT. CDR3 sequence: CASSDRSTWNTEAFF.

This chain joins TRBV5-1 and TRBJ2-7. Germline CDR1 reads SGHRS; CDR2 reads YFSETQ. This CDR3 region has 12 residues. The CDR3 spells CASSLAGHEQYF. Full variable domain (outside the CDR3, taken from reference TRBV5-1 and TRBJ2-7): KAGVTQTPRYLIKTRGQQVTLSCSPISGHRSVSWYQQTPGQGLQFLFEYFSETQRNKGNFPGRFSGRQFSNSRSEMNVSTLELGDSALYLCASSLAGHEQYFGPGTRLTVT.

This chain links TRBV19 with TRBJ2-2; lacking DNA, the TRBD1 call made by TCRdb goes unchecked. Per the germline V gene, CDR1 is LNHDA and CDR2 is SQIVND (reference sequence). The CDR3 sequence is 16 residues long. This chain's CDR3 is CTSSTRDPGGSGELFF.

The chain joins TRBV5-1 to TRBJ2-2; the D call of TRBD2 rests on TCRdb alone, since no DNA is present to check it. Germline loops: CDR1 SGHRS, CDR2 YFSETQ. CDR3 size: 16 residues. This chain's CDR3 is CASSKGLAGMTGELFF.

This rearrangement joins TRBV3-1 to TRBJ1-2; TCRdb picks TRBD1, but there is no DNA to check that call. Germline CDR1 is LGHDT and CDR2 is YNNKEL (reference sequence). The CDR3 runs to 17 residues. CDR3 residues: CASSQDLRWTSNYGYTF.

The genes are TRBV15 and TRBJ2-5; TCRdb calls TRBD1, which cannot be checked without DNA. The CDR3 covers 15 residues. Germline CDR1 is LNHNV and CDR2 is YYDKDF (reference sequence). CDR3 region: CATSVGTGPQETQYF.

The chain couples TRBV6-6 to TRBJ2-5; there is no DNA to check the TCRdb D call of TRBD1. Looked up from germline, CDR1 is MNHNY and CDR2 is SVGAGI (reference sequence). The CDR3 length is 13 residues. CDR3 loop: CASSPTGKETQYF.